The 2 T cell receptor beta chains reported below all come from one sample, sequenced in a study of long-term antiretroviral therapy in people with HIV. Survey level was the resolution at which the v3.0 immunoSEQ assay ran. Method: immunoSEQ multiplex PCR; TCRdb's copy keeps in-frame clones and lacks some. This table holds some 15,000 clones, roughly 91% found once. The sample in question was unsorted PBMCs, obtained 6.9 years after starting antiretroviral therapy. These receptor sequences come from a man aged 45-60 years with HIV.

This chain uses TRBV7-3 with TRBJ2-1, with TRBD2 identical over 13 bases. J gave up 4 bases and V 6 bases, and 3 bases lay outside the gene matches. Germline lookup yields CDR1 SGHTA and CDR2 FQGTGA. This CDR3 has 15 residues. The CDR3 sequence is CASSLTSGGYNEQFF. CDR3 bases: TGTGCCAGCAGTTTGACTAGCGGGGGGTACAATGAGCAGTTCTTC.

J is TRBJ2-5 and V is TRBV19, with D possibly being TRBD2 (5 bases). Germline CDR1 and CDR2: LNHDA and SQIVND (reference sequence). The length of the CDR3 is 14 residues. V lost 5 bases to trimming and J lost 1 base, with 11 bases between them. CDR3 protein: CASSGGPFQETQYF. Written as DNA, the CDR3 is TGTGCCAGTAGTGGCGGGCCTTTCCAAGAGACCCAGTACTTC.